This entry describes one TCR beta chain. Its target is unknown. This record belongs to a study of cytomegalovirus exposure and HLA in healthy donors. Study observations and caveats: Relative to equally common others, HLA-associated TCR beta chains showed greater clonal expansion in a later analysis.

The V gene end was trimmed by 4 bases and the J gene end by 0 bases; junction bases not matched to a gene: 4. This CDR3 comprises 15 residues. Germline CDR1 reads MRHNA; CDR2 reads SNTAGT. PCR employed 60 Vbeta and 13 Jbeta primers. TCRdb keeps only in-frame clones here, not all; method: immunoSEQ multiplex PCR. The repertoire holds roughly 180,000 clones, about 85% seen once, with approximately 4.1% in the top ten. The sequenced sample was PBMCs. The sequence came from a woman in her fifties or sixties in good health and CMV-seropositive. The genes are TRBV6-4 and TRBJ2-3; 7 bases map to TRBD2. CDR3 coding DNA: TGTGCCAGCAGTGTTCAAGCGGGGAGCACAGATACGCAGTATTTT. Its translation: CASSVQAGSTDTQYF.